This entry lists 5 T cell receptor beta chains sequenced from one sample in a study of OX40 agonist ivuxolimab in advanced cancers. The library was generated by the immunoSEQ multiplex PCR assay. TCRdb stores this immuneACCESS table with in-frame sequences only. Part of the clones is absent; in the studies checked, under half of the shortfall reflects unresolved V genes, and no reason is known for the rest. Across this sample there are roughly 97,000 clones, with around nine tenths seen only once. The ten largest account for 0.79% of the sample. The sample was CD4+ or CD8+ T cells sorted from blood, taken in a trial of the OX40 agonist ivuxolimab. Receptors were obtained from an adult with an advanced solid tumor such as melanoma, head and neck, liver or kidney cancer.

This sequence joins TRBV28 and TRBJ1-1, with D perhaps matching TRBD1 (5 bases). The CDR3 has 13 amino acids. The ends were cut back, 6 bases at V and 1 base at J, with 9 bases in the middle. The germline gives CDR1 MDHEN, CDR2 SYDVKM. The CDR3 region is CASRETGNTEAFF. CDR3 coding DNA: TGTGCCAGCAGGGAAACAGGGAACACTGAAGCTTTCTTT.

V is TRBV4-1 and J is TRBJ2-7; no reliable D call. The germline V and J ends were trimmed by 0 bases and 0 bases, with 15 bases remaining between them. The length of the CDR3 is 17 residues. Germline V lookup: CDR1 MGHRA, CDR2 YSYEKL. CDR3 nucleotides: TGCGCCAGCAGCCAAGATTCCCCAGACCGAAGCTCCTACGAGCAGTACTTC. This sequence encodes CASSQDSPDRSSYEQYF.

The chain is built from TRBV7-6 and TRBJ2-3; 7 bases are a match to TRBD1. Trimming at V came to 5 bases and at J to 1 base, leaving 6 bases not matched to a gene. The germline V gene has CDR1 SGHVS and CDR2 FNYEAQ. The CDR3 spans 15 residues. The CDR3 DNA follows: TGTGCCAGCAGCGTTGGAGGACAGGGCACAGATACGCAGTATTTT. Residues: CASSVGGQGTDTQYF.

The J gene is TRBJ1-1, the V gene TRBV4-2; no clear D. The CDR3 is made up of 12 amino acids. Germline CDR1 and CDR2: LGHNA and YNFKEQ. The V gene lost 4 bases and the J gene lost 3 bases, with 6 bases spanning the gap. CDR3 residues: CASSPGDTEAFF. CDR3 sequence (DNA): TGTGCCAGCAGCCCCGGGGACACTGAAGCTTTCTTT.

Turning to this clone: Other DNA variants within this sample encode the same CDR3. The rearrangement links TRBV28 to TRBJ2-7; tentatively, D is TRBD1 (5 bases). The ends were cut back, 5 bases at V and 3 bases at J, with 8 bases in the middle. The CDR3 is made up of 12 amino acids. The germline gives CDR1 MDHEN, CDR2 SYDVKM. The chain's CDR3 is CASSRQGYEQYF. The CDR3 region has the DNA TGTGCCAGCAGTAGGCAGGGCTACGAGCAGTACTTC.